Listed below are T cell receptor beta chains from one sample, sequenced in a study of blood T cell repertoires in COVID-19. Sequenced by immunoSEQ multiplex PCR; TCRdb stores in-frame clones only, minus some. The table has 55,000 to 65,000 clones, 70% to 90% seen once. The sequenced material came from peripheral blood. These receptors were taken from a man aged 55 to 69 with active or convalescent COVID-19. The CDR3 runs from the conserved cysteine through the conserved F or W. Each record gives: J gene, D gene, clone size, V gene, CDR3 protein, CDR3 DNA. A D gene is named only where the DNA matches it firmly. A clone size is listed for some rows: how often the clone was seen (once, few, many), or a class if it is expanded.

>TRBJ2-2|TRBD1|-|TRBV27
CASSKGTGYIGELFF
TGTGCCAGCAGTAAGGGGACAGGGTATATCGGGGAGCTGTTTTTT
>TRBJ2-1|TRBD2|once|TRBV6-5
CASSTSGGAVEQFF
TGTGCCAGCAGCACTAGCGGGGGGGCCGTTGAGCAGTTCTTC
>TRBJ2-2|TRBD2|-|TRBV7-6
CASSLAGEGTGELFF
TGTGCCAGCAGCTTAGCGGGGGAGGGCACCGGGGAGCTGTTTTTT
>TRBJ1-2|TRBD1|-|TRBV7-9
CASLQGATGSFYGYTF
TGTGCCAGCCTCCAGGGGGCGACAGGTTCTTTTTATGGCTACACCTTC
>TRBJ1-2|-|-|TRBV6-5
CASSSTSFGYTF
TGTGCCAGCAGTTCCACTTCTTTCGGCTACACCTTC
>TRBJ1-5|-|-|TRBV29-1
CSVGAGVKQPQHF
TGCAGCGTTGGAGCAGGGGTGAAACAGCCCCAGCATTTT
>TRBJ2-1|TRBD1|-|TRBV5-8
CASRERQGRNNEQFF
TGTGCCAGCAGAGAGAGACAGGGGCGTAACAATGAGCAGTTCTTC
>TRBJ1-2|-|-|TRBV7-2
CASSPRGGDYGYTF
TGTGCCAGCAGCCCCCGGGGGGGGGACTATGGCTACACCTTC
>TRBJ2-7|TRBD2|few|TRBV9
CASSVAPSGSNEQYF
TGTGCCAGCAGCGTAGCTCCTAGCGGGAGCAACGAGCAGTACTTC
>TRBJ1-1|-|-|TRBV3-1/TRBV3-2
CASSQGGSEAFF
TGTGCCAGCAGCCAGGGGGGGAGTGAAGCTTTCTTT
>TRBJ2-2|-|-|TRBV5-1
CASSLEGRRTGELFF
TGCGCCAGCAGCTTGGAAGGGAGGAGGACCGGGGAGCTGTTTTTT
>TRBJ2-5|-|-|TRBV5-5
CASSFRGTQQETQYF
TGTGCCAGCAGCTTTAGGGGCACCCAACAAGAGACCCAGTACTTC
>TRBJ2-7|TRBD2|-|TRBV29-1
CSVGTSGSGYEQYF
TGCAGCGTTGGGACTAGCGGGAGTGGATACGAGCAGTACTTC
>TRBJ2-7|-|once|TRBV11-3
CASSPQVGEQYF
TGTGCCAGCAGCCCCCAGGTTGGCGAGCAGTACTTC
>TRBJ1-5|-|once|TRBV3-1/TRBV3-2
CASSPPGVNQPQHF
TGTGCCAGCAGCCCCCCCGGGGTGAATCAGCCCCAGCATTTT
>TRBJ1-2|TRBD1|-|TRBV29-1
CSAGQGNGYTF
TGCAGCGCCGGACAGGGGAATGGCTACACCTTC